This entry lists 18 T cell receptor beta chains sequenced from one sample in a study of blood T cell repertoires in COVID-19. Sequencing was performed with immunoSEQ multiplex PCR; in TCRdb, only in-frame clones are kept and a portion is missing. The sample lists roughly 250,000 clones; 65% to 90% were seen once. Sequencing was carried out using peripheral blood. These receptor sequences come from a woman in her sixties or seventies with acute or convalescent COVID-19.

This sequence joins TRBV2 and TRBJ2-5; D is possibly TRBD1 (5 bases). This CDR3 comprises 13 residues. V was cut by 6 bases and J by 4 bases, with 12 bases left in between. CDR1 is SNHLY, CDR2 FYNNEI, per germline. The CDR3 nucleotides read TGTGCCAGCAGGTCAAATCAGGGAGAGACCCAGTACTTC. Protein: CASRSNQGETQYF.

This chain joins TRBV28 and TRBJ1-6; D gene uncertain. The germline CDR1 and CDR2 sequences are MDHEN and SYDVKM. This CDR3 contains 14 residues. The V gene lost 3 bases and the J gene lost 8 bases, with 11 bases spanning the gap. The CDR3 DNA reads as TGTGCCAGCAGTTTTCCCTTTCGAGATTCACCCCTCCACTTT. Translation gives CASSFPFRDSPLHF. Supplemented by reference TRBV28 and TRBJ1-6, the full variable domain reads DVKVTQSSRYLVKRTGEKVFLECVQDMDHENMFWYRQDPGLGLRLIYFSYDVKMKEKGDIPEGYSVSREKKERFSLILESASTNQTSMYLCASSFPFRDSPLHFGNGTRLTVT.

This chain uses TRBV6-5 with TRBJ1-1; 7 bases fit TRBD1. After removal of 8 bases from V and 1 base from J, the junction contained 7 bases not matched to a gene. CDR1 and CDR2 from the germline V gene are MNHEY and SVGAGI. CDR3 length: 14 residues. The CDR3 DNA is TGTGCCAGCTCGAAGGGACAGCCGAACACTGAAGCTTTCTTT. Its protein product is CASSKGQPNTEAFF.

The rearrangement links TRBV9 to TRBJ2-5, with TRBD1 matching 7 bases. From germline, CDR1 is SGDLS and CDR2 YYNGEE. This CDR3 contains 14 residues. V dropped 4 bases and J dropped 2; count of bases not matched to a gene: 5. The CDR3, as DNA: TGTGCCAGCAGCATCGGGACAGTACAAGAGACCCAGTACTTC. This codes for CASSIGTVQETQYF. Combining the CDR3 with reference TRBV9 and TRBJ2-5 gives the whole variable domain DSGVTQTPKHLITATGQRVTLRCSPRSGDLSVYWYQQSLDQGLQFLIQYYNGEERAKGNILERFSAQQFPDLHSELNLSSLELGDSALYFCASSIGTVQETQYFGPGTRLLVL.

This clone has a single count. This chain connects TRBV11-1 to TRBJ1-4; the match to TRBD1 covers 9 bases. The germline gives CDR1 SGHAT, CDR2 FQDESV (reference sequence). This CDR3 comprises 14 residues. V shed 5 bases and J 4 bases; nucleotides not matched to a gene: 2. DNA of the CDR3: TGTGCCAGCAGCCGGACAGGGGATAATGAAAAACTGTTTTTT. Its translation: CASSRTGDNEKLFF.

This clone was observed once. The gene calls are TRBV27 and TRBJ1-6; 8 nucleotides line up with TRBD1. CDR3 size: 14 residues. CDR1 is MNHEY, CDR2 SMNVEV, per germline (reference sequence). V lost 5 bases to trimming and J lost 10 bases; unmatched junction nucleotides: 7. The CDR3 sequence is CASSVDRGGSPLHF. The CDR3 DNA is TGTGCCAGCAGTGTCGACAGGGGTGGCTCACCCCTCCACTTT.

The chain uses TRBV11-2 and TRBJ2-3; TRBD2 is a possible D gene (5 bases). This CDR3 comprises 16 residues. Trimming removed 2 bases from V and 0 bases from J, with 12 bases in between. Germline assignment: CDR1 SGHAT and CDR2 FQNNGV. CDR3 residues: CASSLRRRESTDTQYF. The CDR3 nucleotides are TGTGCCAGCAGCTTAAGGAGGCGAGAGAGCACAGATACGCAGTATTTT.

The rearrangement links TRBV6-5 to TRBJ1-6, with 7 positions matching TRBD1. The CDR3 is made up of 15 amino acids. Unmatched junction bases numbered 10, after V lost 7 bases and J lost 7 bases. CDR1 and CDR2 from the germline V gene are MNHEY and SVGAGI. In DNA, the CDR3 is TGTGCCAGCACCGTGACAGGGTTGGAAAATTCACCCCTCCACTTT. This gives the protein CASTVTGLENSPLHF.

This chain joins TRBV6-2 or TRBV6-3 and TRBJ2-5, with 9 bases aligning to TRBD2. The trim removed 0 bases at V and 7 bases at J, leaving 9 bases unmatched. Germline V CDR1 and CDR2: MNHEY, SVGEGT. This CDR3 region has 16 residues. The CDR3 sequence is CASSYSGASGVATQYF. The CDR3 nucleotides read TGTGCCAGCAGTTACTCGGGCGCTAGCGGGGTTGCGACCCAGTACTTC.

The CDR3 loop reads CASSDSIPSYEQYF. CDR3 coding DNA: TGTGCCAGCAGCGACAGTATCCCCTCCTACGAGCAGTACTTC. V usage is TRBV4-2 and J usage is TRBJ2-7; D may be TRBD1 (5 bases). The CDR3 contains 14 residues. CDR1 LGHNA and CDR2 YNFKEQ come from the germline V gene. Deletions cut 5 bases from V and 0 bases from J, with 11 bases between.

This sequence joins TRBV4-2 and TRBJ1-2; TRBD1 is a possible D gene (6 bases). V lost 1 base and J 2 bases, leaving 11 bases between the germline ends. Looked up from germline, CDR1 is LGHNA and CDR2 is YNFKEQ. The CDR3 length is 15 residues. The CDR3 sequence: CASSQGSGENYGYTF. CDR3 DNA: TGTGCCAGCAGCCAAGGATCAGGGGAAAACTATGGCTACACCTTC.

In this sample, this clone turned up a few times. This chain's CDR3 is CASSLAGGPGNGEPQHF. CDR3 in DNA: TGTGCCAGCAGCTTAGCGGGGGGTCCAGGGAATGGGGAGCCCCAGCATTTT. This rearrangement joins TRBV7-2 to TRBJ1-5, with TRBD1 as a possible D gene (5 bases). Trimming took off 0 bases at V and 8 bases at J, with 20 bases between the two ends. Per the germline V gene, CDR1 is SGHTA and CDR2 is FQGNSA. CDR3 size: 17 residues.

About this clone: The junction and the germline gene differ at one end; a read error may be behind it. The CDR3 DNA reads as TGTGCCAGCAGTTTATGGCAGGGGGCCGTTAACTTC. Translation gives CASSLWQGAVNF. The V and J genes are TRBV12-3 or TRBV12-4 and TRBJ2-4, with 8 nucleotides matching TRBD1. This CDR3 region has 12 residues.

This chain links TRBV6-5 with TRBJ1-2; 7 positions agree with TRBD1. This CDR3 has 13 residues. Per the germline V gene, CDR1 is MNHEY and CDR2 is SVGAGI. With 7 bases clipped from V and 2 bases from J, the junction kept 4 bases outside the gene matches. CDR3 DNA sequence: TGTGCCAGCACCGCGACAGGGAACTATGGCTACACCTTC. Translated, it gives CASTATGNYGYTF.

The chain couples TRBV6-2 or TRBV6-3 to TRBJ1-5; D gene uncertain. Germline V lookup: CDR1 MNHEY, CDR2 SVGEGT. The CDR3 runs to 14 residues. Trimming shortened V by 6 bases and J by 5 bases, and 14 bases separated the two germline ends. The CDR3 here is CASSRGLDDQPQHF. In nucleotides, the CDR3 is TGTGCCAGCAGCCGTGGACTTGACGATCAGCCCCAGCATTTT.

The chain employs TRBV19 and TRBJ2-3; 10 nucleotides line up with TRBD2. The CDR3 is 18 residues long. Germline lookup yields CDR1 LNHDA and CDR2 SQIVND (reference sequence). V shed 2 bases, J shed 2 bases, and the junction held 10 bases outside the gene matches. The CDR3 DNA sequence: TGTGCCAGTAGTATACTCCTGGGACTAGCGAGGGTCACAGATACGCAGTATTTT. It is translated as CASSILLGLARVTDTQYF.

The rearrangement links TRBV6-5 to TRBJ2-3; TRBD1 agrees at 7 bases. The CDR3 has 15 amino acids. Unmatched junction bases numbered 8, after V lost 2 bases and J lost 6 bases. The germline V gene has CDR1 MNHEY and CDR2 SVGAGI. The CDR3 coding sequence is TGTGCCAGCAGTTACCAACAGGGGATGGTGGATACGCAGTATTTT. This encodes CASSYQQGMVDTQYF.

The chain couples TRBV19 to TRBJ1-5; TRBD1 agrees at 7 bases. Germline assignment: CDR1 LNHDA and CDR2 SQIVND (reference sequence). This CDR3 spans 14 amino acids. V lost 7 bases, J lost 1 base, and 4 bases stayed unmatched. The CDR3: CASTWDRSNQPQHF. In DNA form, the CDR3 reads TGTGCCAGTACTTGGGACAGAAGCAATCAGCCCCAGCATTTT.